One sample yielded the 32 T cell receptor beta chains listed below, sequenced in a study of cytomegalovirus exposure and HLA in healthy donors. TCRdb keeps only in-frame clones here, not all; method: immunoSEQ multiplex PCR. The sample has more than 150,000 clones, roughly four fifths seen once. The sample comprised PBMCs. The receptor source for this set is a woman aged 18 to 35 in good health and CMV-seropositive.

The rearrangement links TRBV28 to TRBJ2-2; D is unresolved. The CDR3 has 15 amino acids. Germline lookup yields CDR1 MDHEN and CDR2 SYDVKM. With 1 base removed from V and 4 bases from J, the gap between germline ends came to 10 bases. This CDR3 reads CASSLSGSGTGELFF. The CDR3 nucleotides are TGTGCCAGCAGTTTATCCGGGTCGGGCACCGGGGAGCTGTTTTTT.

The chain joins TRBV23-1 to TRBJ2-3; D unresolved. TRBV23-1 is an open reading frame whose function is uncertain. CDR3 length: 14 residues. Trimming took 0 bases from V and 6 from J, leaving 10 bases between them. The CDR3, as DNA: TGCGCCAGCAGTCAATCGGTGGTGCGGGATACGCAGTATTTT. Protein product: CASSQSVVRDTQYF.

The V gene is TRBV6-5, the J gene TRBJ1-2; 7 bases align to TRBD1. Germline V gene lookup returns CDR1 MNHEY and CDR2 SVGAGI. This CDR3 is 12 amino acids long. The junction had 7 bases not matched to a gene; V was cut back by 10 bases and J by 5 bases. The CDR3 is CATWDSLYGYTF. The CDR3 DNA reads as TGTGCCACGTGGGACAGCCTATATGGCTACACCTTC.

DNA of the CDR3: TGTGCCAGCAAGACCGCAGGGGGTTCTGGCTACACCTTC. Amino acid sequence: CASKTAGGSGYTF. The V gene is TRBV11-2, the J gene TRBJ1-2; 7 positions agree with TRBD1. J lost 7 bases, V lost 7 bases, and 9 bases had no gene match. The germline V gene has CDR1 SGHAT and CDR2 FQNNGV. CDR3 size: 13 residues.

The chain links TRBV19 to TRBJ1-4, with a possible D match to TRBD1 (6 bases). Trimming shortened V by 7 bases and J by 10 bases, and 19 bases separated the two germline ends. From germline, CDR1 is LNHDA and CDR2 SQIVND (reference sequence). The CDR3 has 14 residues. CDR3 DNA sequence: TGTGCCAGTAATACCGGGTCCCTCAGGGGAAAACTGTTTTTT. Protein: CASNTGSLRGKLFF.

The chain is built from TRBV5-1 and TRBJ1-4; 9 bases are a match to TRBD1. Germline CDR1 is SGHRS and CDR2 is YFSETQ. The ends lost 5 bases at V and 11 bases at J; junction bases unmatched: 22. The CDR3 has 18 amino acids. The DNA of the CDR3 is TGCGCCAGCAGTTGGAGGGAGACAGGGGGGATGATTCCCCTTAAACTGTTTTTT. It yields the protein CASSWRETGGMIPLKLFF.

The chain employs TRBV4-1 and TRBJ2-7; 7 nucleotides line up with TRBD2. Per germline, CDR1 MGHRA and CDR2 YSYEKL. V was pared by 2 bases and J by 3 bases, with 13 bases of the junction left unmatched. The length of the CDR3 is 17 residues. This CDR3 is CASSQLGLPRGDYEQYF. In DNA form, the CDR3 reads TGCGCCAGCAGCCAACTAGGACTTCCTCGGGGGGACTACGAGCAGTACTTC.

This clone was counted a few times. The genes are TRBV5-1 and TRBJ1-6, with D hard to call. The CDR3 is 15 residues long. V lost 4 bases, J lost 8 bases, and 16 bases lay in between. In germline, CDR1 is SGHRS, CDR2 YFSETQ. CDR3 protein: CASSAETVTYSPLHF. CDR3 in DNA: TGCGCCAGCAGCGCGGAGACGGTGACCTATTCACCCCTCCACTTT.

The chain combines TRBV10-3 with TRBJ1-2, with 8 bases lining up with TRBD1. With 6 bases clipped from V and 3 bases from J, the junction kept 6 bases outside the gene matches. The CDR3 has 14 residues. Looked up from germline, CDR1 is ENHRY and CDR2 is SYGVKD. CDR3 in DNA: TGTGCCATCAGCGTCCGGGGACAGGACTATGGCTACACCTTC. Protein sequence: CAISVRGQDYGYTF.

The genes are TRBV19 and TRBJ1-1; unclear D gene. The CDR3 covers 14 residues. Trimming stripped 3 bases from V and 5 bases from J, with 13 bases between. Germline values: CDR1 LNHDA, CDR2 SQIVND (reference sequence). The CDR3 loop reads CASSIRTGWTEAFF. The CDR3, as DNA: TGTGCCAGTAGTATCAGGACGGGATGGACTGAAGCTTTCTTT. Combining the CDR3 with reference TRBV19 and TRBJ1-1 gives the whole variable domain DGGITQSPKYLFRKEGQNVTLSCEQNLNHDAMYWYRQDPGQGLRLIYYSQIVNDFQKGDIAEGYSVSREKKESFPLTVTSAQKNPTAFYLCASSIRTGWTEAFFGQGTRLTVV.

On this clone itself: Distinct nucleotide sequences in the sample also encode this CDR3. The gene calls are TRBV7-3 and TRBJ2-3, with 7 nucleotides matching TRBD2. The CDR3 length is 15 residues. V was pared by 3 bases and J by 1 base, with 4 bases of the junction left unmatched. Looked up from germline, CDR1 is SGHTA and CDR2 is FQGTGA. CDR3 protein: CASSFSSGGTDTQYF. CDR3 DNA: TGTGCCAGCAGCTTTTCTAGCGGAGGCACAGATACGCAGTATTTT.

This chain joins TRBV6-1 and TRBJ2-1; unclear D gene. Trimming took off 4 bases at V and 6 bases at J, with 7 bases between the two ends. Per the germline V gene, CDR1 is MNHNS and CDR2 is SASEGT. The CDR3 is made up of 12 amino acids. Here the CDR3 reads CASSVAGNEQFF. Written as DNA, the CDR3 is TGTGCCAGCAGTGTAGCCGGCAATGAGCAGTTCTTC.

This clone was counted between two and nine times. The chain carries TRBV19 and TRBJ1-2; 8 positions agree with TRBD1. After removal of 4 bases from V and 3 bases from J, the junction contained 1 base not matched to a gene. Germline CDR1 is LNHDA and CDR2 is SQIVND (reference sequence). The CDR3 loop spans 13 amino acids. CDR3 loop: CASSTTGDYGYTF. The CDR3 nucleotides are TGTGCCAGTAGTACGACAGGGGACTATGGCTACACCTTC. Based on the CDR3 plus reference TRBV19 and TRBJ1-2, the full variable domain is DGGITQSPKYLFRKEGQNVTLSCEQNLNHDAMYWYRQDPGQGLRLIYYSQIVNDFQKGDIAEGYSVSREKKESFPLTVTSAQKNPTAFYLCASSTTGDYGYTFGSGTRLTVV.

This clone was counted between two and nine times. Distinct nucleotide sequences in the sample also encode this CDR3. The CDR3 sequence: CASSLGQNNQPQHF. CDR3 nucleotides: TGTGCCAGCAGCTTGGGACAGAACAATCAGCCCCAGCATTTT. The chain employs TRBV5-6 and TRBJ1-5; possible D gene TRBD1, 5 bases. CDR1 is SGHDT, CDR2 YYEEEE, per germline. Trimming pared 0 bases from V and 3 bases from J, leaving 7 bases between. The CDR3 has 14 residues.

V usage is TRBV6-1 and J usage is TRBJ2-7, with D possibly being TRBD1 (6 bases). This CDR3 has 14 residues. Germline CDR1 is MNHNS and CDR2 is SASEGT. Deletions cut 5 bases from V and 2 bases from J, with 13 bases between. This CDR3 is CASSWQGIPYEQYF. The CDR3 DNA reads as TGTGCCAGCAGTTGGCAGGGGATCCCCTACGAGCAGTACTTC.

This clone has just one count. The rearrangement links TRBV7-2 to TRBJ2-1, with 7 bases that match TRBD1. The V gene end was trimmed by 1 base and the J gene end by 2 bases; junction bases not matched to a gene: 2. Germline CDR1 and CDR2: SGHTA and FQGNSA. The CDR3 has 15 amino acids. CDR3 DNA: TGTGCCAGCAGCTTAGTGGGACAGACCTACAATGAGCAGTTCTTC. Translating gives CASSLVGQTYNEQFF.

The J gene is TRBJ2-5, the V gene TRBV5-1; 9 bases line up with TRBD2. The V gene end was trimmed by 5 bases and the J gene end by 4 bases; junction bases not matched to a gene: 12. Germline V lookup: CDR1 SGHRS, CDR2 YFSETQ. The CDR3 is made up of 16 amino acids. The CDR3 region is CASRFLAGQRVETQYF. The DNA for the CDR3 is TGCGCCAGCAGGTTCCTAGCGGGGCAAAGGGTAGAGACCCAGTACTTC.

The chain has TRBV11-3 and TRBJ2-7; 8 bases agree with TRBD1. The CDR3 totals 13 residues. Germline V CDR1 and CDR2: SGHNT, YENEEA. The junction had 4 bases not matched to a gene; V was cut back by 4 bases and J by 5 bases. CDR3 bases: TGTGCCAGCAGCTCGGGACAGGTGGACGAGCAGTACTTC. It encodes CASSSGQVDEQYF. Complete variable domain (other parts from reference TRBV11-3 and TRBJ2-7): EAGVVQSPRYKIIEKKQPVAFWCNPISGHNTLYWYLQNLGQGPELLIRYENEEAVDDSQLPKDRFSAERLKGVDSTLKIQPAELGDSAVYLCASSSGQVDEQYFGPGTRLTVT.

This clone was counted a few times. The chain couples TRBV19 to TRBJ1-2; D gene uncertain. Germline CDR1 is LNHDA and CDR2 is SQIVND (reference sequence). V was cut by 0 bases and J by 5 bases, with 13 bases left in between. The CDR3 totals 15 residues. CDR3 sequence (DNA): TGTGCCAGTAGTATAGATCTGGCAAATTTTTATGGCTACACCTTC. This translates into CASSIDLANFYGYTF.

V is TRBV6-5 and J is TRBJ1-2; weak D call: TRBD1 (6 bases). CDR1 and CDR2 (germline): MNHEY, SVGAGI. CDR3 length: 14 amino acids. With 6 bases removed from V and 4 bases from J, the gap between germline ends came to 15 bases. The CDR3 sequence is CASRLLGGIYGYTF. The CDR3 bases are TGTGCCAGCAGATTACTAGGGGGAATCTATGGCTACACCTTC.

Written as DNA, the CDR3 is TGTGCCAGCAGCTCGACAGGGGGGTCCTACAATGAGCAGTTCTTC. It specifies CASSSTGGSYNEQFF. The gene calls are TRBV7-2 and TRBJ2-1, with 9 bases fitting TRBD1. The CDR3 consists of 15 residues. Germline V gives CDR1 SGHTA, CDR2 FQGNSA. The V and J ends lost 4 bases and 1 base, in that order; junction bases with no gene match: 2.

The rearrangement uses TRBV4-1 and TRBJ2-1; 12 bases agree with TRBD2. Germline-derived CDR1 and CDR2 are MGHRA and YSYEKL. The CDR3 loop spans 18 amino acids. J lost 4 bases, V lost 2 bases, and 9 bases had no gene match. As DNA, the CDR3 is TGCGCCAGCAGCCAATCGCCTAGCGGGGGGGCGGCGTACAATGAGCAGTTCTTC. Its protein is CASSQSPSGGAAYNEQFF.

The chain couples TRBV11-2 to TRBJ1-2; a possible D gene is TRBD1 (5 bases). V shed 6 bases and J shed 5 bases, with 13 bases lying between them. The CDR3 is 13 amino acids. Germline CDR1 SGHAT, CDR2 FQNNGV. CDR3 amino acids: CASRGNRLYGYTF. The CDR3 nucleotides are TGTGCCAGCAGGGGAAACAGGTTATATGGCTACACCTTC.

V is TRBV10-2 and J is TRBJ1-5, with TRBD1 as a possible D gene (5 bases). The ends were cut back, 6 bases at V and 3 bases at J, with 12 bases in the middle. Germline V gene sequence: CDR1 WSHSY, CDR2 SAAADI. The CDR3 has 14 residues. The CDR3 sequence: CASRTGTDNQPQHF. In DNA form, the CDR3 reads TGCGCCAGCAGAACCGGGACTGACAATCAGCCCCAGCATTTT.

V and J are TRBV6-8 and TRBJ1-6; weak D call: TRBD1 (5 bases). This CDR3 region has 12 residues. V was shortened by 7 bases and J by 7 bases, with 8 bases between the two germline ends. Germline-derived CDR1 and CDR2 are MNHGY and SAAAGT. The CDR3 nucleotides are TGTGCCAGCAAGGAGGGGAATTCACCCCTCCACTTT. The encoded protein is CASKEGNSPLHF.

This clone occurred a few times. V and J are TRBV4-1 and TRBJ1-5; the D gene is possibly TRBD1 (5 bases). Germline CDR1 MGHRA, CDR2 YSYEKL. The CDR3 spans 14 residues. Trimming removed 1 base at V and 3 bases at J, with 7 bases between. The CDR3 here is CASSQGTPNQPQHF. The CDR3 coding sequence is TGCGCCAGCAGCCAAGGGACACCCAATCAGCCCCAGCATTTT.

This chain uses TRBV9 with TRBJ1-1; TRBD1 aligns across 7 bases. V was clipped by 0 bases and J by 4 bases; unmatched bases: 6. The CDR3 has 15 residues. Germline CDR1 reads SGDLS; CDR2 reads YYNGEE. CDR3 in amino acids: CASSVGQGIPTEAFF. CDR3 bases: TGTGCCAGCAGCGTAGGACAGGGAATTCCCACTGAAGCTTTCTTT.

The table lists this clone with a count of one. This chain connects TRBV4-3 to TRBJ2-3; TRBD2 matches at 11 bases. CDR3 length: 16 amino acids. V lost 0 bases and J lost 2; bases outside the gene matches: 1. CDR1 and CDR2 (germline): LGHNA, YSLEER. CDR3: CASSQETSGNTDTQYF. The CDR3 DNA is TGCGCCAGCAGCCAAGAGACTAGCGGGAACACAGATACGCAGTATTTT.

The CDR3 bases are TGTGCCAGCAGTGAAGGGGAGCGGGGGGGCAGGGAGCAGTTCTTC. It encodes CASSEGERGGREQFF. The V and J genes are TRBV2 and TRBJ2-1, with 10 bases lining up with TRBD2. From germline, CDR1 is SNHLY and CDR2 FYNNEI. The CDR3 totals 15 residues. J lost 10 bases, V lost 1 base, and 7 bases had no gene match.

The rearrangement uses TRBV4-1 and TRBJ1-2; a possible D gene is TRBD1 (5 bases). Looked up from germline, CDR1 is MGHRA and CDR2 is YSYEKL. The CDR3 has 15 residues. V lost 0 bases and J 4 bases, leaving 12 bases between the germline ends. The CDR3 sequence: CASSQDKGPSYGYTF. Written as DNA, the CDR3 is TGCGCCAGCAGCCAAGATAAGGGGCCGTCCTATGGCTACACCTTC.

V gene TRBV9 combines with J gene TRBJ2-1; possible D gene TRBD2, 6 bases. Germline assignment: CDR1 SGDLS and CDR2 YYNGEE. The CDR3 is 14 residues long. Trimming stripped 0 bases from V and 10 bases from J, with 14 bases between. The CDR3 region has the DNA TGTGCCAGCAGCGTAGCTACTAGTGGAGGGGAGCAGTTCTTC. Protein product: CASSVATSGGEQFF.

V and J are TRBV6-4 and TRBJ2-3, with D possibly TRBD2 on 5 matching bases. Deletions cut 5 bases from V and 2 bases from J, with 8 bases between. CDR3 length: 13 amino acids. Germline V gene lookup returns CDR1 MRHNA and CDR2 SNTAGT. Here the CDR3 DNA reads TGTGCCAGCAGTAGGACTGTCACAGATACGCAGTATTTT. Protein sequence: CASSRTVTDTQYF.